The 16 T cell receptor beta chains presented below share a single source sample, sequenced in a study of blood T cell repertoires in COVID-19. Sequencing was performed with immunoSEQ multiplex PCR; in TCRdb, only in-frame clones are kept and a portion is missing. Of some 300,000 clones listed, around 89% are singletons. Input material: PBMCs or T cells enriched from blood (not recorded which). These receptors were obtained from a woman aged 55 to 70 in a cohort exposed to, infected with or recovered from COVID-19 (not recorded which).

The V and J genes are TRBV7-3 and TRBJ2-7, with TRBD1 identical over 8 bases. This CDR3 has 14 residues. J was trimmed by 5 bases and V by 5 bases; bases with no gene match: 8. CDR1 is SGHTA and CDR2 is FQGTGA in the germline V gene. CDR3 in DNA: TGTGCCAGCAGCCTGACAGGGGAGCGGAACGAGCAGTACTTC. This sequence encodes CASSLTGERNEQYF.

V usage is TRBV19 and J usage is TRBJ1-5; 7 nucleotides agree with TRBD1. CDR1 is LNHDA and CDR2 is SQIVND in the germline V gene (reference sequence). The CDR3 loop spans 11 amino acids. After removal of 5 bases from V and 11 bases from J, the junction contained 3 bases not matched to a gene. As DNA, the CDR3 is TGTGCCAGTAGTGGCAGGGGGGCCCAGCATTTT. It encodes CASSGRGAQHF.

The V and J genes are TRBV7-8 and TRBJ2-7; TRBD1 is a possible D gene (6 bases). The germline V gene has CDR1 SGHVS and CDR2 FQNEAQ. V lost 5 bases to trimming and J lost 0 bases, with 8 bases between them. The CDR3 contains 13 residues. CDR3 sequence (DNA): TGTGCCAGCAGCAGGACAGTCTCCTACGAGCAGTACTTC. Amino acid sequence: CASSRTVSYEQYF.

The rearrangement joins TRBV7-9 to TRBJ2-1, with D uncertain. The CDR3 is 13 residues long. V was trimmed by 10 bases and J by 4 bases, leaving 14 bases between them. Germline assignment: CDR1 SEHNR and CDR2 FQNEAQ (reference sequence). The CDR3 DNA follows: TGTGCCACTGAGGCTTCTCAATACAATGAGCAGTTCTTC. It codes for CATEASQYNEQFF.

Only one count was recorded for this clone. This chain uses TRBV11-1 with TRBJ2-1, with TRBD2 matching 9 bases. CDR1 is SGHAT, CDR2 FQDESV, per germline (reference sequence). This CDR3 spans 16 amino acids. Trimming cost V 5 bases and J 4 bases; bases outside gene matches: 9. CDR3: CASSTKTSGVYNEQFF. The CDR3 nucleotides are TGTGCCAGCAGCACGAAGACTAGCGGAGTTTACAATGAGCAGTTCTTC.

The V call is TRBV5-4, the J call TRBJ2-7, with D maybe TRBD1 (6 bases). The CDR3 is 16 amino acids. Trimming took 0 bases from V and 2 from J, leaving 15 bases between them. Germline CDR1 reads SGHNT; CDR2 reads YYREEE (reference sequence). The CDR3, as DNA: TGTGCCAGCAGCTTGGCAGGCAGGGGACCTACCTACGAGCAGTACTTC. Translating it yields CASSLAGRGPTYEQYF.

The chain joins TRBV5-4 to TRBJ1-4, with D possibly TRBD1 on 5 matching bases. V lost 4 bases and J 0 bases, leaving 10 bases between the germline ends. Per the germline V gene, CDR1 is SGHNT and CDR2 is YYREEE (reference sequence). This CDR3 spans 15 amino acids. As DNA, the CDR3 is TGTGCCAGCAGCCTGGACACCGCAACTAATGAAAAACTGTTTTTT. Residues: CASSLDTATNEKLFF.

The rearrangement joins TRBV19 to TRBJ2-2, with D perhaps matching TRBD1 (6 bases). Deletions cut 3 bases from V and 1 base from J, with 9 bases between. The CDR3 runs to 15 residues. Germline V lookup: CDR1 LNHDA, CDR2 SQIVND (reference sequence). The CDR3 protein is CASSILQGNTGELFF. In nucleotides, the CDR3 is TGTGCCAGTAGTATTCTACAGGGGAACACCGGGGAGCTGTTTTTT.

The chain uses TRBV14 and TRBJ2-1, with D maybe TRBD1 (5 bases). The CDR3 length is 15 residues. V shed 1 base and J shed 6 bases, with 13 bases lying between them. CDR1 SGHDN and CDR2 FVKESK come from the germline V gene. CDR3 residues: CASSQGQLYLNEQFF. The CDR3 DNA reads as TGTGCCAGCAGCCAAGGACAGCTTTACCTCAATGAGCAGTTCTTC.

CDR3 sequence: CASTSTSYNEQFF. In nucleotides, the CDR3 is TGTGCCAGCACCTCCACTAGCTACAATGAGCAGTTCTTC. V and J are TRBV12-3 or TRBV12-4 and TRBJ2-1; perhaps TRBD2 as D (5 bases). Trimming shortened V by 7 bases and J by 3 bases, and 10 bases separated the two germline ends. This CDR3 has 13 residues.

The chain links TRBV7-3 to TRBJ2-1; TRBD1 agrees at 7 bases. CDR3 length: 15 residues. Losses at the gene ends were 5 bases for V and 2 bases for J; bases not matched to a gene: 6. From germline, CDR1 is SGHTA and CDR2 FQGTGA. CDR3 sequence reads: CASSGEGAPYNEQFF. The CDR3 bases are TGTGCCAGCAGCGGTGAGGGGGCTCCCTACAATGAGCAGTTCTTC.

The chain is built from TRBV27 and TRBJ2-1, with D perhaps matching TRBD1 (6 bases). The CDR3 contains 15 residues. Trimming stripped 0 bases from V and 3 bases from J, with 9 bases between. Per the germline V gene, CDR1 is MNHEY and CDR2 is SMNVEV (reference sequence). The CDR3 DNA follows: TGTGCCAGCAGTTTATCGACAGGACTCTACAATGAGCAGTTCTTC. Its protein is CASSLSTGLYNEQFF.

The J gene is TRBJ2-1, the V gene TRBV4-2, with 10 bases fitting TRBD2. V lost 0 bases to trimming and J lost 1 base; unmatched junction nucleotides: 3. The germline V gene encodes CDR1 LGHNA and CDR2 YNFKEQ. This CDR3 spans 17 amino acids. The CDR3 sequence: CASSQEPSGSSYNEQFF. CDR3 nucleotides: TGTGCCAGCAGCCAAGAGCCTAGCGGGAGTTCCTACAATGAGCAGTTCTTC.

In its sample, this clone was seen a few times. V gene TRBV19 combines with J gene TRBJ1-2; the D gene is possibly TRBD1 (5 bases). Trimming stripped 5 bases from V and 4 bases from J, with 17 bases between. CDR1 LNHDA and CDR2 SQIVND come from the germline V gene (reference sequence). The CDR3 is 15 residues long. CDR3 sequence reads: CASSLNPGTGYGYTF. CDR3 in DNA: TGTGCCAGTAGTTTGAACCCCGGGACTGGCTATGGCTACACCTTC.

This rearrangement joins TRBV5-4 to TRBJ1-1, with 11 nucleotides matching TRBD1. The J segment lost 5 bases and the V segment lost 2 bases, leaving 5 bases of the junction unmatched. CDR3 size: 15 residues. The germline CDR1 and CDR2 sequences are SGHNT and YYREEE (reference sequence). The CDR3 reads CASSFTGTGGTEAFF. For the CDR3, the DNA is TGTGCCAGCAGCTTCACCGGGACAGGGGGGACTGAAGCTTTCTTT.

This clone came up once. The chain employs TRBV6-4 and TRBJ2-1, with D perhaps TRBD2 (5 bases). CDR1 and CDR2 (germline): MRHNA, SNTAGT. The CDR3 totals 15 residues. Trimming stripped 5 bases from V and 2 bases from J, with 13 bases between. The CDR3 spells CASSPRRAAYNEQFF. CDR3 in DNA: TGTGCCAGCAGTCCTCGGCGGGCTGCCTACAATGAGCAGTTCTTC.